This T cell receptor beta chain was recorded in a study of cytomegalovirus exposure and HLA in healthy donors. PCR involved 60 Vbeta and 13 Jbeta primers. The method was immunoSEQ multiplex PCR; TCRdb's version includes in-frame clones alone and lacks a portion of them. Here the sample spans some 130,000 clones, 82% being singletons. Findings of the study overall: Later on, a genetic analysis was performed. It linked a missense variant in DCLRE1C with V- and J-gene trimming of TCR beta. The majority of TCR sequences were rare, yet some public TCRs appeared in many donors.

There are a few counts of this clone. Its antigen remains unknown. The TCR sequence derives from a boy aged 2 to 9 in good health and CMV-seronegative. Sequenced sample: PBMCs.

CDR3: CASSSPRDSRSYNEQFF. CDR3 coding DNA: TGTGCCAGCAGCTCGCCTCGGGACTCCCGCTCCTACAATGAGCAGTTCTTC. The chain has TRBV7-9 and TRBJ2-1; weak D call: TRBD2 (6 bases). Per the germline V gene, CDR1 is SEHNR and CDR2 is FQNEAQ (reference sequence). The CDR3 is 17 amino acids. V was trimmed by 4 bases and J by 0 bases, leaving 16 bases between them. Using reference TRBV7-9 and TRBJ2-1 for the parts outside the CDR3, the full variable domain is DTGVSQNPRHKITKRGQNVTFRCDPISEHNRLYWYRQTLGQGPEFLTYFQNEAQLEKSRLLSDRFSAERPKGSFSTLEIQRTEQGDSAMYLCASSSPRDSRSYNEQFFGPGTRLTVL.